Below, 5 T cell receptor beta chains from the same sample are listed, as sequenced in a study of blood T cell repertoires in COVID-19. The data were produced by immunoSEQ multiplex PCR, yet TCRdb's version contains in-frame clones alone and is incomplete. The sample has about 180,000 clones, 80% to 90% seen once. Sequencing used peripheral blood. These receptors originate from a man in his sixties or seventies with active or convalescent COVID-19.

This clone was detected only once. This chain connects TRBV28 to TRBJ1-1, with D unclear. The ends were cut back, 3 bases at V and 3 bases at J, with 11 bases in the middle. The CDR3 sequence is 14 residues long. The V gene's germline CDR1 is MDHEN and CDR2 SYDVKM. DNA of the CDR3: TGTGCCAGCAGTTTGTACGGGGTGGACACTGAAGCTTTCTTT. Translated, it gives CASSLYGVDTEAFF.

The chain carries TRBV15 and TRBJ2-7; 9 bases are shared with TRBD1. The germline V gene has CDR1 LNHNV and CDR2 YYDKDF (reference sequence). V was clipped by 3 bases and J by 4 bases; unmatched bases: 4. The CDR3 length is 14 residues. DNA of the CDR3: TGTGCCACCAGCAGCGGGACAGGGTTTTACGAGCAGTACTTC. This gives the protein CATSSGTGFYEQYF.

V gene TRBV4-1 combines with J gene TRBJ2-7; TRBD2 matches at 8 bases. The germline V gene encodes CDR1 MGHRA and CDR2 YSYEKL. The CDR3 has 14 amino acids. Trimming removed 4 bases from V and 3 bases from J; junction bases left unmatched: 5. CDR3 loop: CASSPGGGLYEQYF. The CDR3 DNA sequence: TGCGCCAGCAGCCCCGGCGGGGGGCTCTACGAGCAGTACTTC.

V usage is TRBV2 and J usage is TRBJ1-1; 10 bases agree with TRBD1. The CDR3 sequence is 17 residues long. Germline V CDR1 and CDR2: SNHLY, FYNNEI. V lost 0 bases, J lost 5 bases, and 9 bases stayed unmatched. CDR3 region: CASSEAGRTGGATEAFF. In nucleotides, the CDR3 is TGTGCCAGCAGTGAAGCCGGAAGGACAGGGGGAGCGACTGAAGCTTTCTTT.

V usage is TRBV9 and J usage is TRBJ1-2, with 8 bases aligning to TRBD1. J was trimmed by 4 bases and V by 4 bases; bases with no gene match: 6. Looked up from germline, CDR1 is SGDLS and CDR2 is YYNGEE. This CDR3 has 14 amino acids. CDR3 residues: CASSPGGLTYGYTF. For the CDR3, the DNA is TGTGCCAGCAGCCCAGGGGGCCTCACCTATGGCTACACCTTC.